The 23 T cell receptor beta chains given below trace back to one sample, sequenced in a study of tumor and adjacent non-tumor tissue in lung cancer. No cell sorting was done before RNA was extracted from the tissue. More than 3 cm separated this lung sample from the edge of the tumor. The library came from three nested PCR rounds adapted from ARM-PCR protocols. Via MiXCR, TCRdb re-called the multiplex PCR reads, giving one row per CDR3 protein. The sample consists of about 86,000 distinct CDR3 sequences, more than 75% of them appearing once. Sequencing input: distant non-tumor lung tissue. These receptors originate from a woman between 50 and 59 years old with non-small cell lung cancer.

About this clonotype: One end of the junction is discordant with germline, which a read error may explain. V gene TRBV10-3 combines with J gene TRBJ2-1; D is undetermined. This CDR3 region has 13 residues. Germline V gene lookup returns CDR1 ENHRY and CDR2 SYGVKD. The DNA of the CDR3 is TGTGCCATCATCCCCCATGCAGGCAATGAGCAGCTCTTC. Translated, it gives CAIIPHAGNEQLF.

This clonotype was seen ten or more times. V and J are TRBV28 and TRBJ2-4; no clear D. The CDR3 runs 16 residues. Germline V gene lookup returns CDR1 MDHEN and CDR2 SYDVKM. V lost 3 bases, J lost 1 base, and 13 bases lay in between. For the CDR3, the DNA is TGTGCCAGCAGTTTTGTCCATTCGTTCGCCAAAAACATTCAGTACTTC. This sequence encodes CASSFVHSFAKNIQYF.

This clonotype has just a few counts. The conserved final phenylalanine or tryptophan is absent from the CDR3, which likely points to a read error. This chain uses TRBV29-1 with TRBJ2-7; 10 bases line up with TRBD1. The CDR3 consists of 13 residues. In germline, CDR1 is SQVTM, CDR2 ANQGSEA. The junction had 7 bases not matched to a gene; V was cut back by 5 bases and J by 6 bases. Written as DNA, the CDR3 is TGCAGCGTTTCGGCGGGACAGGGGACCGAGCAGTACCTC. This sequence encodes CSVSAGQGTEQYL.

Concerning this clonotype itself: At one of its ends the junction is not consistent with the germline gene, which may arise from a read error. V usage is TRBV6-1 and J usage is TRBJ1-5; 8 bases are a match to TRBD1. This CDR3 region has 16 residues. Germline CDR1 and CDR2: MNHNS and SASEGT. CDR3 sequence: CASSYQDRASSRPQHF. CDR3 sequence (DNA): TGTGCCAGCAGTTACCAGGACAGGGCTAGCAGTCGGCCCCAACATTTT.

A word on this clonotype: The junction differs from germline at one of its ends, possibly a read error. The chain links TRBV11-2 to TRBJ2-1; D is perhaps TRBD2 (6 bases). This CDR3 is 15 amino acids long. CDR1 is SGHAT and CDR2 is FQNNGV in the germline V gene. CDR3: CASSLESGGNHGQFF. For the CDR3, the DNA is TGTGCCAGTAGCTTAGAATCTGGCGGGAATCATGGGCAGTTCTTC.

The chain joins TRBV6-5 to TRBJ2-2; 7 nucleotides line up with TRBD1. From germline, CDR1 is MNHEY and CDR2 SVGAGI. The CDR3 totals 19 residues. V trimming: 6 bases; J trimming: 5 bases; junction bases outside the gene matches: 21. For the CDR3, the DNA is TGTGCCAGCAGCCTTCGTCCCCCGGGACAGAGGAGAAAGACCGGGGAGCTGTTTTTT. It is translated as CASSLRPPGQRRKTGELFF.

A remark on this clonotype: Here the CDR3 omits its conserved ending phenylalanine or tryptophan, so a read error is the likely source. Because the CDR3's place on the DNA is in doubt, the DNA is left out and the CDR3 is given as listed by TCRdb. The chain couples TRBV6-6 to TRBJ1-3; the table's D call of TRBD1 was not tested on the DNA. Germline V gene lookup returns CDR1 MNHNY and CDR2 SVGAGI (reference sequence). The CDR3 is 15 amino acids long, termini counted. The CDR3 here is CASSSRTGGGNTICY.

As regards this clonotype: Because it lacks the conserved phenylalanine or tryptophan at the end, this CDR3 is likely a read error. CDR3 protein: CARSLGAGTNTGELFL. The CDR3 nucleotides are TGTGCCAGGAGTTTAGGGGCAGGGACAAACACCGGGGAGCTGTTTCTT. The rearrangement joins TRBV12-3 or TRBV12-4 to TRBJ2-2; perhaps TRBD1 as D (6 bases). This CDR3 is built from 16 residues.

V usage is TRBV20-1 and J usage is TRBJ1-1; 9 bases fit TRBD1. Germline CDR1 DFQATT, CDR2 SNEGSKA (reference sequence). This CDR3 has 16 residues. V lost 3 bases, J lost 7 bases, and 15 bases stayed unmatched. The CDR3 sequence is CSASRIQGAMGIEAFF. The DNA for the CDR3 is TGCAGTGCTAGTAGGATACAGGGGGCCATGGGCATTGAAGCTTTCTTT.

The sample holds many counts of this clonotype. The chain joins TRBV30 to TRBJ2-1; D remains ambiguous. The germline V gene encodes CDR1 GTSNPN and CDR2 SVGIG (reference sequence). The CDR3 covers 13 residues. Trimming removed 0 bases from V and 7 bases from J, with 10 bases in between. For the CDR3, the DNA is TGTGCCTGGAGTGTAGGGCTAGATAATGAGCAGTTCTTC. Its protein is CAWSVGLDNEQFF.

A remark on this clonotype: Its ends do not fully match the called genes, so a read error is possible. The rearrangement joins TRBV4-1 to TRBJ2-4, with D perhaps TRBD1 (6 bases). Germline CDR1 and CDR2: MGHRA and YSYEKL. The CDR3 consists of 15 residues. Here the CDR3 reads CAGSRQGLAKNIQYF. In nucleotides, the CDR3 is TGCGCCGGCAGCCGGCAGGGGCTAGCCAAAAACATTCAATACTTC.

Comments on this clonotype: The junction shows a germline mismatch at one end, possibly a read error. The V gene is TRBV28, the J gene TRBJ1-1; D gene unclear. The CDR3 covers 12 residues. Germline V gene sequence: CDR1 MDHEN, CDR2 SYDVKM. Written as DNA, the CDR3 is TGCGCCAGCAGCCCATATACGACTGAAGCTTTCTTT. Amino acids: CASSPYTTEAFF. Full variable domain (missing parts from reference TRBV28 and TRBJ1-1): DVKVTQSSRYLVKRTGEKVFLECVQDMDHENMFWYRQDPGLGLRLIYFSYDVKMKEKGDIPEGYSVSREKKERFSLILESASTNQTSMYLCASSPYTTEAFFGQGTRLTVV.

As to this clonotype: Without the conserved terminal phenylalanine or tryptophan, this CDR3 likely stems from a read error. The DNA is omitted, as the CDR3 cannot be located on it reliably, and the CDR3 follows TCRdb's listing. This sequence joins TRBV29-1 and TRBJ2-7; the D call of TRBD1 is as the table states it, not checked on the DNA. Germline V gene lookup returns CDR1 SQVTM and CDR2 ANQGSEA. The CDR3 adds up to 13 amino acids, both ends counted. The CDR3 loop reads CSVAVGQGIEHYL.

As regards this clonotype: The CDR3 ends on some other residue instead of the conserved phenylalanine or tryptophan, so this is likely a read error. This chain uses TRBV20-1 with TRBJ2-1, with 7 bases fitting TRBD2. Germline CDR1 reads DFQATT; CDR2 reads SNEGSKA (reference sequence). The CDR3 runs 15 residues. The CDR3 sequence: CCAPQGLEGYDEQFI. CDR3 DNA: TGCTGTGCTCCCCAAGGACTAGAAGGCTACGATGAGCAGTTCATC.

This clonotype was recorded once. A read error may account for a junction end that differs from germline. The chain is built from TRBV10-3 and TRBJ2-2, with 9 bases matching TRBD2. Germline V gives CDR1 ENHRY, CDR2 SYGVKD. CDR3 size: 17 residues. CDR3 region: CPISALAGDSRKRELFF. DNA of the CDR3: TGTCCCATCAGTGCGTTAGCGGGAGACTCGAGAAAAAGGGAGCTGTTTTTT.

CDR3 region: CASNTLTELTEAFF. DNA for the CDR3: TGTGCCAGCAATACCCTTACAGAGCTGACTGAAGCTTTCTTT. The chain uses TRBV6-1 and TRBJ1-1; no reliable D call. The CDR3 consists of 14 residues. Trimming removed 7 bases from V and 5 bases from J, with 17 bases in between. The germline V gene has CDR1 MNHNS and CDR2 SASEGT.

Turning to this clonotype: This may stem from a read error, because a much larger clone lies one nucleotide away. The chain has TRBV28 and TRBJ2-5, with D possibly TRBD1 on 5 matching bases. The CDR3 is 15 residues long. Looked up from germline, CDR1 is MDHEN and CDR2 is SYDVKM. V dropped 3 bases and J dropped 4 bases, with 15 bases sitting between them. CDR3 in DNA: TGTGCCAGCAGTTTGGGTAAAGGGGCAGGAGAGACCCAGTACTTC. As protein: CASSLGKGAGETQYF.

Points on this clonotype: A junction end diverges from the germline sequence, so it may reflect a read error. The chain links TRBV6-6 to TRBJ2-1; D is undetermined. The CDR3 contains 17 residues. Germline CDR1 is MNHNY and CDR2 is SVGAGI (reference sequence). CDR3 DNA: TGTGCCAGCAGTTACTCGAATCCTAACGGGCAGTACAATGGGCAGCTCTTC. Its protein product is CASSYSNPNGQYNGQLF.

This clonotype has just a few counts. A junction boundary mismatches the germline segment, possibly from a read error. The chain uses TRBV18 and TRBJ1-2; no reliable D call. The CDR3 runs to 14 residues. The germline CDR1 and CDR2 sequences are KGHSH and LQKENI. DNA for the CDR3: TGTGGCAGCTCACCGGGGAACATTAACTATGGCTACACCTTC. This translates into CGSSPGNINYGYTF. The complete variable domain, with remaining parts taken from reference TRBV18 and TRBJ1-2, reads NAGVMQNPRHLVRRRGQEARLRCSPMKGHSHVYWYRQLPEEGLKFMVYLQKENIIDESGMPKERFSAEFPKEGPSILRIQQVVRGDSAAYFCGSSPGNINYGYTFGSGTRLTVV.

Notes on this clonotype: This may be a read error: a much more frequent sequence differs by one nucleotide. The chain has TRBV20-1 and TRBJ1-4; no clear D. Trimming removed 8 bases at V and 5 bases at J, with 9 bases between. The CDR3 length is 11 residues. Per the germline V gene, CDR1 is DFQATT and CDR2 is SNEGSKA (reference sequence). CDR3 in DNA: TGCAGTATATGGGTGAATGAAAAACTGTTTTTT. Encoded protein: CSIWVNEKLFF.

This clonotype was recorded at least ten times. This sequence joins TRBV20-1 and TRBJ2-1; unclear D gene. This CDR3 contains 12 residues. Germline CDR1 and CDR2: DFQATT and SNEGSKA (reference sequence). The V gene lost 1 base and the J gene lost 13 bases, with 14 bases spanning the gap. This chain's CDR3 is CSARVATQSQFF. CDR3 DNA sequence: TGCAGTGCTAGAGTGGCTACCCAGAGCCAGTTCTTC.

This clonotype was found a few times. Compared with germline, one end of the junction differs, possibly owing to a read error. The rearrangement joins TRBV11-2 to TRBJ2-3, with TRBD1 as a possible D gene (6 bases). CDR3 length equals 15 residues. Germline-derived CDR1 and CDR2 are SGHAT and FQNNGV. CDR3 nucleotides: TGTACCAGCAGCTTAGGACCTCCAGGGGATCATACGCAGTATTTT. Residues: CTSSLGPPGDHTQYF.

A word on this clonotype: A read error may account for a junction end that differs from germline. CDR3 amino acids: CASNGQGAWETQYF. The CDR3 region has the DNA TGTGCTAGCAACGGACAGGGGGCCTGGGAGACCCAGTACTTC. This rearrangement joins TRBV12-3 or TRBV12-4 to TRBJ2-5; 11 bases fit TRBD1. This CDR3 is built from 14 residues.